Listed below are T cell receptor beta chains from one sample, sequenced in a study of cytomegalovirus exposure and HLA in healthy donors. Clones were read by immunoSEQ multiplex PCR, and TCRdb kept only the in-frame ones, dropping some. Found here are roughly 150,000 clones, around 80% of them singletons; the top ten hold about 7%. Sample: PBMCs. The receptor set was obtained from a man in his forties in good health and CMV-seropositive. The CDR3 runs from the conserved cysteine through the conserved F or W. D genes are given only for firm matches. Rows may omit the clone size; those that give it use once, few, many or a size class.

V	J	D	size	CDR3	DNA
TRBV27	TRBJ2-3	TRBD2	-	CASSYIGTSVYTDTQYF	TGTGCCAGCAGTTACATCGGGACTAGCGTTTACACAGATACGCAGTATTTT
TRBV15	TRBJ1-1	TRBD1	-	CATSTNRGTTEAFF	TGTGCCACCAGCACGAACAGGGGTACGACGGAAGCTTTCTTT
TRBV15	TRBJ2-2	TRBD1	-	CATSIMPGQGSGELFF	TGTGCCACCAGCATTATGCCGGGACAGGGGAGCGGGGAGCTGTTTTTT
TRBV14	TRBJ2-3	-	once	CASSHQGSPDTQYF	TGTGCCAGCAGCCATCAGGGAAGTCCAGATACGCAGTATTTT
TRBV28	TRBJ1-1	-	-	CASTRSVSTEAFF	TGTGCCAGCACCCGATCGGTTAGCACTGAAGCTTTCTTT
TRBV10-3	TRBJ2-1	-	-	CAISGGGDRNEQFF	TGTGCCATCAGTGGGGGCGGCGATCGCAATGAGCAGTTCTTC
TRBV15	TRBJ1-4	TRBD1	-	CATSSLLQGAVEKLFF	TGTGCCACCAGCAGCCTTCTACAGGGGGCTGTTGAAAAACTGTTTTTT
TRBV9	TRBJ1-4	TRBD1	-	CASSVTPGTDGEKLFF	TGTGCCAGCAGCGTAACCCCCGGGACAGACGGTGAAAAACTGTTTTTT
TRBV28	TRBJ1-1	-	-	CASSPNRAGWTEAFF	TGTGCCAGCAGTCCCAACAGGGCTGGGTGGACTGAAGCTTTCTTT
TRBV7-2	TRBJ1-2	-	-	CASSLRVHYGYTF	TGTGCCAGCAGCTTGAGGGTACACTATGGCTACACCTTC
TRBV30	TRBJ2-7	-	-	CAWSLGAGGEQYF	TGTGCCTGGAGCCTAGGGGCCGGGGGCGAGCAGTACTTC
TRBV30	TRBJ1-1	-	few	CAWSRGGQAPTEAFF	TGTGCCTGGAGTAGGGGGGGACAAGCCCCCACTGAAGCTTTCTTT
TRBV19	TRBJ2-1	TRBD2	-	CASSRRGWVSTSDYNEQFF	TGTGCCAGTAGTCGAAGGGGTTGGGTTTCGACTAGCGATTACAATGAGCAGTTCTTC
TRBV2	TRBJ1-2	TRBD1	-	CASSPGQGSYGYTF	TGTGCCAGCAGTCCGGGACAGGGATCATATGGCTACACCTTC
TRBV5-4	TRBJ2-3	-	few	CASSLGRTDTQYF	TGTGCCAGCAGCTTGGGGCGCACAGATACGCAGTATTTT
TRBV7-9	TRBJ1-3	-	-	CSSSLQVSSGNTIYF	TGTTCCAGCAGCTTGCAGGTCAGCTCTGGAAACACCATATATTTT
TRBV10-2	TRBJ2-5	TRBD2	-	CASSETSGRGQETQYF	TGCGCCAGCAGCGAGACTAGCGGGAGGGGTCAAGAGACCCAGTACTTC
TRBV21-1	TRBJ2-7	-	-	CASSSHSGLGWYEQYF	TGTGCCAGCAGCTCTCATAGCGGGTTGGGGTGGTACGAGCAGTACTTC
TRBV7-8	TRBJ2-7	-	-	CASRPRGAEGEQYF	TGTGCCAGCCGACCTCGGGGGGCCGAAGGCGAGCAGTACTTC
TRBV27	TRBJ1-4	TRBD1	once	CASSLSTGGEKLFF	TGTGCCAGCAGTTTATCGACAGGGGGCGAAAAACTGTTTTTT